These T cell receptor beta chains were read from a single sample in a study of blood T cell repertoires in COVID-19. The method was immunoSEQ multiplex PCR; TCRdb's version includes in-frame clones alone and lacks a portion of them. Among about 400,000 clones listed, 88% were seen once. The sequenced sample consisted of PBMCs or T cells enriched from blood (not recorded which). Source of these receptors: a woman aged 25 to 39 with acute COVID-19. Both conserved end residues are part of each CDR3. Each record gives: D gene, J gene, clone size, V gene, CDR3 DNA, CDR3 protein. The D gene is left open where the match is weak. Rows may omit the clone size; those that give it use once, few, many or a size class.

d_call: .; j_call: TRBJ1-1; clone_size: .; v_call: TRBV30; cdr3_nt: TGTGCCTGGAGTGTAGGGGCCGGCACTGAAGCTTTCTTT; cdr3_aa: CAWSVGAGTEAFF
d_call: .; j_call: TRBJ2-7; clone_size: .; v_call: TRBV5-1; cdr3_nt: TGCGCCAGCAGCTTGGGGGCCTCGGGGAATCTACGGGAGCAGTACTTC; cdr3_aa: CASSLGASGNLREQYF
d_call: TRBD1; j_call: TRBJ2-2; clone_size: .; v_call: TRBV27; cdr3_nt: TGTGCCAGCAGCCGAAGGGACAGACCCACCGGGGAGCTGTTTTTT; cdr3_aa: CASSRRDRPTGELFF
d_call: .; j_call: TRBJ1-1; clone_size: once; v_call: TRBV15; cdr3_nt: TGTGCCACCAGCAGAGACCAGGGTAGCACTGAAGCTTTCTTT; cdr3_aa: CATSRDQGSTEAFF
d_call: TRBD1; j_call: TRBJ2-1; clone_size: .; v_call: TRBV20-1; cdr3_nt: TGCAGTGCTAGTGGGGGGACAGGGGACTACAATGAGCAGTTCTTC; cdr3_aa: CSASGGTGDYNEQFF
d_call: .; j_call: TRBJ1-5; clone_size: .; v_call: TRBV4-1; cdr3_nt: TGCGCCAGCAGCGACGGGGGATCTGGCAATCAGCCCCAGCATTTT; cdr3_aa: CASSDGGSGNQPQHF
d_call: .; j_call: TRBJ1-1; clone_size: .; v_call: TRBV9; cdr3_nt: TGTGCCAGCAGCTACTTATCTGGGCAGGGAGGGGGTGTTCGGACTGAAGCTTTCTTT; cdr3_aa: CASSYLSGQGGGVRTEAFF
d_call: .; j_call: TRBJ1-5; clone_size: .; v_call: TRBV7-9; cdr3_nt: TGTGCCAGCAGCTGGGGGGAAGGGCCCCAGCATTTT; cdr3_aa: CASSWGEGPQHF
d_call: TRBD2; j_call: TRBJ2-2; clone_size: many; v_call: TRBV30; cdr3_nt: TGTGCCTGGAGTGAGGCGACTAGCACCGCCGGGGAGCTGTTTTTT; cdr3_aa: CAWSEATSTAGELFF
d_call: TRBD1; j_call: TRBJ2-2; clone_size: once; v_call: TRBV27; cdr3_nt: TGTGCCAGCAGTCTGAGGACAGGGGGCAACGGGGAGCTGTTTTTT; cdr3_aa: CASSLRTGGNGELFF
d_call: TRBD1; j_call: TRBJ1-2; clone_size: .; v_call: TRBV28; cdr3_nt: TGTGCCAGCAGTTTACCAAGACAGGGGGCGCGATATGGCTACACCTTC; cdr3_aa: CASSLPRQGARYGYTF
d_call: .; j_call: TRBJ2-7; clone_size: .; v_call: TRBV29-1; cdr3_nt: TGCAGCGTTGAATTGTCAGTGGTAACGGGAACCTACGAGCAGTACTTC; cdr3_aa: CSVELSVVTGTYEQYF
d_call: .; j_call: TRBJ1-2; clone_size: .; v_call: TRBV3-1/TRBV3-2; cdr3_nt: TGTGCCAGCAGCCAAGATCGTGGCAGGGAGGCCTATGGCTACACCTTC; cdr3_aa: CASSQDRGREAYGYTF
d_call: TRBD1; j_call: TRBJ1-1; clone_size: .; v_call: TRBV5-1; cdr3_nt: TGCGCCAGCAGCTTGCAGGGGGTAGGGACTGAAGCTTTCTTT; cdr3_aa: CASSLQGVGTEAFF
d_call: TRBD1; j_call: TRBJ1-2; clone_size: .; v_call: TRBV12-5; cdr3_nt: TGTGCTAGTGGTTTGTCCCCTCCACAGGGGTGGAATGGCTACACCTTC; cdr3_aa: CASGLSPPQGWNGYTF
d_call: TRBD1; j_call: TRBJ2-5; clone_size: .; v_call: TRBV7-3; cdr3_nt: TGTGCCAGCAGCTTAACGGCTGGGACAGGAGAGACCCAGTACTTC; cdr3_aa: CASSLTAGTGETQYF
d_call: .; j_call: TRBJ1-1; clone_size: .; v_call: TRBV11-3; cdr3_nt: TGTGCCAGCAGCTTTGACATGAACACTGAAGCTTTCTTT; cdr3_aa: CASSFDMNTEAFF
d_call: TRBD1; j_call: TRBJ2-1; clone_size: .; v_call: TRBV7-2; cdr3_nt: TGTGCCAGCAGCTTACGGCAGGGGGTTCAGTTCTTC; cdr3_aa: CASSLRQGVQFF
d_call: TRBD1; j_call: TRBJ1-6; clone_size: .; v_call: TRBV27; cdr3_nt: TGTGCCAGCAGTTTAACCCGGGACAGGGGGTCCTATAATTCACCCCTCCACTTT; cdr3_aa: CASSLTRDRGSYNSPLHF
d_call: .; j_call: TRBJ1-5; clone_size: .; v_call: TRBV28; cdr3_nt: TGTGCCAGCAGACTAACAGGAAACAATCAGCCCCAGCATTTT; cdr3_aa: CASRLTGNNQPQHF
d_call: TRBD2; j_call: TRBJ2-3; clone_size: .; v_call: TRBV9; cdr3_nt: TGTGCCAGCAGCGAGGGACTAGTGAGAGATACGCAGTATTTT; cdr3_aa: CASSEGLVRDTQYF
d_call: .; j_call: TRBJ1-2; clone_size: .; v_call: TRBV10-3; cdr3_nt: TGTGCCATCAGTGAGTTGGGGCATGGCTACACCTTC; cdr3_aa: CAISELGHGYTF
d_call: .; j_call: TRBJ2-1; clone_size: once; v_call: TRBV7-2; cdr3_nt: TGTGCCAGCAGCTCAGACAATGAGCAGTTCTTC; cdr3_aa: CASSSDNEQFF
d_call: TRBD2; j_call: TRBJ2-5; clone_size: once; v_call: TRBV9; cdr3_nt: TGTGCCAGCAGCGTAGAGAGCGGGGGAAGGGAGACCCAGTACTTC; cdr3_aa: CASSVESGGRETQYF
d_call: TRBD1; j_call: TRBJ1-1; clone_size: .; v_call: TRBV30; cdr3_nt: TGTGCCTGGAGTGTCAAGACAGGGACCATGAACACTGAAGCTTTCTTT; cdr3_aa: CAWSVKTGTMNTEAFF
d_call: .; j_call: TRBJ1-6; clone_size: .; v_call: TRBV6-5; cdr3_nt: TGCGTATCGGGTCCATCCTTGTCACTCCACTTT; cdr3_aa: CVSGPSLSLHF
d_call: .; j_call: TRBJ1-5; clone_size: .; v_call: TRBV18; cdr3_nt: TGTGCCAGCTCACCACTCGGGAGTCAGCCCCAGCATTTT; cdr3_aa: CASSPLGSQPQHF
d_call: TRBD2; j_call: TRBJ2-2; clone_size: .; v_call: TRBV9; cdr3_nt: TGTGCCAGCAGGGGAGGGGCGAACACCGGGGAGCTGTTTTTT; cdr3_aa: CASRGGANTGELFF
d_call: TRBD2; j_call: TRBJ2-4; clone_size: .; v_call: TRBV15; cdr3_nt: TGTGCCACCAGCAGGGATAGCGGGGGGGCCAAAAACATTCAGTACTTC; cdr3_aa: CATSRDSGGAKNIQYF
d_call: TRBD2; j_call: TRBJ2-7; clone_size: .; v_call: TRBV6-5; cdr3_nt: TGTGCCAGCAGTTCTCTAGCGGGGGGCGCCTACGAGCAGTACTTC; cdr3_aa: CASSSLAGGAYEQYF
d_call: .; j_call: TRBJ1-6; clone_size: .; v_call: TRBV6-1; cdr3_nt: TGTGCCAGCAGTGACCATGGCCCCTCCTATAATTCACCCCTCCACTTT; cdr3_aa: CASSDHGPSYNSPLHF
d_call: .; j_call: TRBJ1-5; clone_size: .; v_call: TRBV28; cdr3_nt: TGTGCCAGCAGAAATCCTGTCCGGTCCCAGCATTTT; cdr3_aa: CASRNPVRSQHF
d_call: .; j_call: TRBJ2-1; clone_size: .; v_call: TRBV12-3/TRBV12-4; cdr3_nt: TGTGCCAGCAGTGGAGGCAATGAGCAGTTCTTC; cdr3_aa: CASSGGNEQFF
d_call: .; j_call: TRBJ2-2; clone_size: .; v_call: TRBV10-2; cdr3_nt: TGCGCCAGCAGTGACGGTGGTCTCGGGGAGCTGTTTTTT; cdr3_aa: CASSDGGLGELFF
d_call: .; j_call: TRBJ2-7; clone_size: .; v_call: TRBV15; cdr3_nt: TGTGCCACCAGCCTGAGGAGGGGTTTATCTTACGAGCAGTACTTC; cdr3_aa: CATSLRRGLSYEQYF
d_call: .; j_call: TRBJ2-3; clone_size: .; v_call: TRBV5-1; cdr3_nt: TGCGCCAGCCGAATATCGACAGCCCGCGATACGCAGTATTTT; cdr3_aa: CASRISTARDTQYF
d_call: .; j_call: TRBJ2-2; clone_size: once; v_call: TRBV6-4; cdr3_nt: TGTGCCAGCAGTGACCTGGTCGGCACCGGGGAGCTGTTTTTT; cdr3_aa: CASSDLVGTGELFF
d_call: .; j_call: TRBJ1-3; clone_size: .; v_call: TRBV28; cdr3_nt: TGTGCCAGCAGTCCCCCCAGGGGTGGAGGAAACACCATATATTTT; cdr3_aa: CASSPPRGGGNTIYF
d_call: .; j_call: TRBJ2-4; clone_size: few; v_call: TRBV7-2; cdr3_nt: TGTGCCAGCAGCTTTCTGGGCCTAGCAGCCAAAAACATTCAGTACTTC; cdr3_aa: CASSFLGLAAKNIQYF
d_call: .; j_call: TRBJ1-2; clone_size: .; v_call: TRBV7-8; cdr3_nt: TGTGCCAGCACCCCCGGTGGAGGGTACATCAACTATGGCTACACCTTC; cdr3_aa: CASTPGGGYINYGYTF
d_call: .; j_call: TRBJ1-1; clone_size: .; v_call: TRBV6-5; cdr3_nt: TGTGCCAGCAGTTCCAATCCCCGACAGTTTGAAGCTTTCTTT; cdr3_aa: CASSSNPRQFEAFF
d_call: .; j_call: TRBJ1-2; clone_size: .; v_call: TRBV7-9; cdr3_nt: TGTGCCAGCAGCCCAAGGGTTCCGGGATCGGACTATGGCTACACCTTC; cdr3_aa: CASSPRVPGSDYGYTF
d_call: .; j_call: TRBJ2-1; clone_size: .; v_call: TRBV5-1; cdr3_nt: TGCGCCAGCAGCTTGTGGGGGCCGCACAATGAGCAGTTCTTC; cdr3_aa: CASSLWGPHNEQFF
d_call: .; j_call: TRBJ1-1; clone_size: few; v_call: TRBV30; cdr3_nt: TGTGCCGGCCTTTCAAGGGCAGGGAAAGGAACTGAAGCTTTCTTT; cdr3_aa: CAGLSRAGKGTEAFF
d_call: .; j_call: TRBJ2-7; clone_size: .; v_call: TRBV30; cdr3_nt: TGTGCCTGGAGTGTAGGAAGGGGGAGTGAGCAGTACTTC; cdr3_aa: CAWSVGRGSEQYF
d_call: TRBD1; j_call: TRBJ1-4; clone_size: .; v_call: TRBV4-3; cdr3_nt: TGCGCCAGCAGCCGGGGGTCGGGACAGAGAAATGAAAAACTGTTTTTT; cdr3_aa: CASSRGSGQRNEKLFF
d_call: .; j_call: TRBJ1-4; clone_size: .; v_call: TRBV6-6; cdr3_nt: TGTGCCAGCAGTTACACCCTCGGAGCAACTAATGAAAAACTGTTTTTT; cdr3_aa: CASSYTLGATNEKLFF
d_call: .; j_call: TRBJ1-5; clone_size: .; v_call: TRBV10-3; cdr3_nt: TGTGCCATAGGGGGTACAGAAGATCAGCCCCAGCATTTT; cdr3_aa: CAIGGTEDQPQHF